This passage covers 22 T cell receptor beta chains from one sample sequenced in a study of blood T cell repertoires in COVID-19. Repertoires were generated with immunoSEQ multiplex PCR, while TCRdb's copy carries only in-frame clones and drops some. Seen here are under 150,000 clones, 76% observed once, and the top ten hold roughly 4.3%. The sequenced sample consisted of peripheral blood. The receptor set was obtained from a man aged 55 to 69 with acute or convalescent COVID-19.

The chain carries TRBV19 and TRBJ2-7, with a tentative D call TRBD2 (6 bases). CDR1 and CDR2 (germline): LNHDA, SQIVND (reference sequence). The CDR3 sequence is 12 residues long. Trimming shortened V by 8 bases and J by 1 base, and 9 bases separated the two germline ends. CDR3 bases: TGTGCCAGTGAGGGAGGATCCTACGAGCAGTACTTC. Residues: CASEGGSYEQYF.

The V and J genes are TRBV2 and TRBJ2-7; the D gene is possibly TRBD2 (7 bases). V lost 5 bases and J 0 bases, leaving 14 bases between the germline ends. CDR1 SNHLY and CDR2 FYNNEI come from the germline V gene. The CDR3 runs 15 residues. The CDR3: CASSWGRGSSYEQYF. CDR3 nucleotides: TGTGCCAGCAGTTGGGGGCGGGGGAGCTCCTACGAGCAGTACTTC.

The chain recombines TRBV18 with TRBJ2-7; D possibly corresponds to TRBD1 (6 bases). The CDR3 loop spans 12 amino acids. Germline V gene lookup returns CDR1 KGHSH and CDR2 LQKENI. Trimming took 4 bases from V and 5 from J, leaving 9 bases between them. CDR3 protein: CASSLRGHEQYF. The CDR3 DNA follows: TGTGCCAGCTCACTCAGGGGTCACGAGCAGTACTTC. Based on the CDR3 plus reference TRBV18 and TRBJ2-7, the full variable domain is NAGVMQNPRHLVRRRGQEARLRCSPMKGHSHVYWYRQLPEEGLKFMVYLQKENIIDESGMPKERFSAEFPKEGPSILRIQQVVRGDSAAYFCASSLRGHEQYFGPGTRLTVT.

As DNA, the CDR3 is TGTGCCAGCAGCAAGTACAGGGGGCTCGGCAATGAGCAGTTCTTC. Amino acids: CASSKYRGLGNEQFF. This chain connects TRBV7-8 to TRBJ2-1; TRBD1 matches 9 bases. This CDR3 contains 15 residues. Germline V lookup: CDR1 SGHVS, CDR2 FQNEAQ. The V segment lost 5 bases and the J segment 6 bases; nucleotides outside the gene matches: 8.

The chain employs TRBV18 and TRBJ1-2; a weak D match, TRBD1 (6 bases). Trimming shortened V by 3 bases and J by 0 bases, and 8 bases separated the two germline ends. The V gene's germline CDR1 is KGHSH and CDR2 LQKENI. The CDR3 has 14 amino acids. The CDR3 sequence: CASSPDSSNYGYTF. DNA of the CDR3: TGTGCCAGCTCACCGGACAGCTCTAACTATGGCTACACCTTC.

The rearrangement links TRBV28 to TRBJ2-5, with D unclear. The CDR3 runs 12 residues. The V end was cut by 5 bases, the J end by 2 bases, with 6 bases between. Germline V gives CDR1 MDHEN, CDR2 SYDVKM. The CDR3 loop reads CASSTVQETQYF. The CDR3 DNA sequence: TGTGCCAGCAGTACGGTACAAGAGACCCAGTACTTC.

The gene calls are TRBV4-1 and TRBJ2-2; D is undetermined. The CDR3 has 16 amino acids. V shed 0 bases and J shed 8 bases, with 16 bases lying between them. Germline loops: CDR1 MGHRA, CDR2 YSYEKL. CDR3 sequence reads: CASSQDLALARGELFF. For the CDR3, the DNA is TGCGCCAGCAGCCAAGATCTTGCCCTCGCTCGGGGGGAGCTGTTTTTT.

The chain links TRBV14 to TRBJ2-1; 8 bases agree with TRBD2. This CDR3 spans 15 amino acids. Germline V CDR1 and CDR2: SGHDN, FVKESK. The ends lost 5 bases at V and 8 bases at J; junction bases unmatched: 11. The CDR3 coding sequence is TGTGCCAGCAGCTTTAGCACCAGCGGGAGTTATGAGCAGTTCTTC. Translation: CASSFSTSGSYEQFF. The entire variable domain, with the rest obtained from reference TRBV14 and TRBJ2-1, is as follows: EAGVTQFPSHSVIEKGQTVTLRCDPISGHDNLYWYRRVMGKEIKFLLHFVKESKQDESGMPNNRFLAERTGGTYSTLKVQPAELEDSGVYFCASSFSTSGSYEQFFGPGTRLTVL.

In regard to this clone: At the DNA level, this CDR3 is encoded by other sequences in the same sample as well. The chain is built from TRBV5-1 and TRBJ1-5; 8 bases are a match to TRBD1. Germline trimming cut 2 bases from V and 2 bases from J; bases unmatched to any gene: 3. This CDR3 is built from 15 residues. Germline V gene data show CDR1 as SGHRS and CDR2 as YFSETQ. CDR3 DNA: TGCGCCAGCAGCTTACAGGGGGAGGGCAATCAGCCCCAGCATTTT. Translation: CASSLQGEGNQPQHF. Full variable domain (missing parts from reference TRBV5-1 and TRBJ1-5): KAGVTQTPRYLIKTRGQQVTLSCSPISGHRSVSWYQQTPGQGLQFLFEYFSETQRNKGNFPGRFSGRQFSNSRSEMNVSTLELGDSALYLCASSLQGEGNQPQHFGDGTRLSIL.

This sequence joins TRBV7-8 and TRBJ1-1, with 8 positions matching TRBD1. CDR1 and CDR2 (germline): SGHVS, FQNEAQ. V lost 1 base, J lost 5 bases, and 6 bases stayed unmatched. The length of the CDR3 is 15 residues. The CDR3 DNA follows: TGTGCCAGCAGCTTAGTCGCAGGGGGCCGAACTGAAGCTTTCTTT. This encodes CASSLVAGGRTEAFF.

The chain has TRBV12-3 or TRBV12-4 and TRBJ2-7; D unresolved. V lost 8 bases and J 7 bases, leaving 9 bases between the germline ends. The CDR3 has 10 amino acids. CDR3: CASALREQYF. Here the CDR3 DNA reads TGTGCCAGCGCCTTGCGGGAGCAGTACTTC.

The V and J genes are TRBV10-3 and TRBJ2-7; perhaps TRBD2 as D (7 bases). CDR1 and CDR2 from the germline V gene are ENHRY and SYGVKD. The CDR3 has 19 residues. V was clipped by 0 bases and J by 3 bases, with 24 bases between them. The CDR3 reads CAISESWGTTGGPGYEQYF. The CDR3 bases are TGTGCCATCAGTGAGTCCTGGGGGACCACCGGGGGGCCGGGCTACGAGCAGTACTTC.

This clone was picked up one time. The rearrangement links TRBV6-6 to TRBJ2-1; TRBD2 is a possible D gene (5 bases). The germline CDR1 and CDR2 sequences are MNHNY and SVGAGI (reference sequence). The CDR3 has 15 residues. V was clipped by 0 bases and J by 2 bases, with 8 bases between them. This chain's CDR3 is CASSYSPAAYNEQFF. CDR3 coding DNA: TGTGCCAGCAGTTACTCGCCAGCGGCCTACAATGAGCAGTTCTTC.

This chain's CDR3 is CASMHRQGRNSPLHF. The CDR3 DNA sequence: TGTGCCAGTATGCACCGACAGGGGAGGAATTCACCCCTCCACTTT. The genes are TRBV6-5 and TRBJ1-6; TRBD1 aligns across 8 bases. Losses at the gene ends were 9 bases for V and 7 bases for J; bases not matched to a gene: 11. Germline values: CDR1 MNHEY, CDR2 SVGAGI. The CDR3 totals 15 residues.

J is TRBJ2-7 and V is TRBV9; 12 bases align to TRBD1. V was pared by 0 bases and J by 0 bases, with 7 bases of the junction left unmatched. Germline CDR1 SGDLS, CDR2 YYNGEE. The CDR3 runs 18 residues. CDR3 region: CASSVVGTGGAGSYEQYF. For the CDR3, the DNA is TGTGCCAGCAGCGTAGTGGGGACAGGGGGCGCGGGCTCCTACGAGCAGTACTTC.

This clone was recorded once. The chain couples TRBV4-1 to TRBJ1-6; D is ambiguous. The CDR3 contains 16 residues. The V end was cut by 0 bases, the J end by 9 bases, with 15 bases between. The V gene's germline CDR1 is MGHRA and CDR2 YSYEKL. For the CDR3, the DNA is TGCGCCAGCAGCCAAGAGTCCGGCAGGTTAAGTTCACCCCTCCACTTT. This sequence encodes CASSQESGRLSSPLHF.

The CDR3 here is CASSHGNRANEQFF. CDR3 sequence (DNA): TGTGCCAGCAGCCACGGGAACCGGGCGAATGAGCAGTTCTTC. This chain joins TRBV5-8 and TRBJ2-1; possibly TRBD2 for D (5 bases). Germline loops: CDR1 SGHTS, CDR2 YDEGEE. V was clipped by 4 bases and J by 7 bases, with 15 bases between them. The CDR3 consists of 14 residues. The full variable domain, in which reference TRBV5-8 and TRBJ2-1 provide the parts outside the CDR3, is EAGVTQSPTHLIKTRGQQATLRCSPISGHTSVYWYQQALGLGLQFLLWYDEGEERNRGNFPPRFSGRQFPNYSSELNVNALELEDSALYLCASSHGNRANEQFFGPGTRLTVL.

V usage is TRBV3-1 (or the pseudogene TRBV3-2) and J usage is TRBJ2-5; 9 bases match TRBD2. After removal of 3 bases from V and 1 base from J, the junction contained 3 bases not matched to a gene. Germline values: CDR1 LGHDT, CDR2 YNNKEL (reference sequence). There are 15 residues in the CDR3. The CDR3 bases are TGTGCCAGCAGCCAGCTGACTAGCGGCCAAGAGACCCAGTACTTC. Protein product: CASSQLTSGQETQYF.

The V call is TRBV10-2, the J call TRBJ1-3; possibly TRBD1 for D (5 bases). CDR1 and CDR2 (germline): WSHSY, SAAADI. Trimming took off 0 bases at V and 4 bases at J, with 13 bases between the two ends. This CDR3 contains 16 residues. The CDR3 is CASSESRRQTGNTIYF. DNA of the CDR3: TGCGCCAGCAGTGAGTCTCGCCGACAGACCGGAAACACCATATATTTT.

V is TRBV11-2 and J is TRBJ1-2; perhaps TRBD1 as D (6 bases). The CDR3 runs to 11 residues. Trimming pared 8 bases from V and 6 bases from J, leaving 10 bases between. Germline V lookup: CDR1 SGHAT, CDR2 FQNNGV. CDR3 in DNA: TGTGCCAGCGGGAGGGGGAATGGCTACACCTTC. Its translation is CASGRGNGYTF. The entire variable domain, with the rest obtained from reference TRBV11-2 and TRBJ1-2, is as follows: EAGVAQSPRYKIIEKRQSVAFWCNPISGHATLYWYQQILGQGPKLLIQFQNNGVVDDSQLPKDRFSAERLKGVDSTLKIQPAKLEDSAVYLCASGRGNGYTFGSGTRLTVV.

The rearrangement links TRBV18 to TRBJ1-1; 8 bases match TRBD1. Trimming removed 3 bases from V and 1 base from J; junction bases left unmatched: 1. The germline gives CDR1 KGHSH, CDR2 LQKENI. The CDR3 is 14 amino acids. The DNA of the CDR3 is TGTGCCAGCTCACCGGGACAGGAGAACACTGAAGCTTTCTTT. Amino acid sequence: CASSPGQENTEAFF.

This chain connects TRBV5-1 to TRBJ2-7, with 13 nucleotides matching TRBD2. This CDR3 is built from 15 residues. Germline-derived CDR1 and CDR2 are SGHRS and YFSETQ. The J segment lost 7 bases and the V segment lost 5 bases, leaving 9 bases of the junction unmatched. CDR3 DNA sequence: TGCGCCAGCAGGAAAGGACTAGCGGGAGATTGGGAGCAGTACTTC. Translating it yields CASRKGLAGDWEQYF.